These 11 T cell receptor beta chains were all obtained from the same sample, sequenced in a study of blood T cell repertoires in COVID-19. Measured with immunoSEQ multiplex PCR; TCRdb has only the in-frame clones, and not every one. The sample contains about 110,000 clones, around 79% of which appear only once. Sequencing input: peripheral blood. The receptors originated from a woman older than 75 with active or convalescent COVID-19.

The V and J genes are TRBV18 and TRBJ2-7; D might be TRBD2 (6 bases). The ends were cut back, 2 bases at V and 13 bases at J, with 18 bases in the middle. The V gene's germline CDR1 is KGHSH and CDR2 LQKENI. This CDR3 spans 13 amino acids. CDR3 sequence: CASSPGTHRGCYF. The CDR3 nucleotides are TGTGCCAGCTCACCAGGGACTCATAGGGGCTGCTACTTC.

This sequence joins TRBV19 and TRBJ2-1; weak D call: TRBD2 (5 bases). The CDR3 contains 12 residues. Trimming left V 5 bases short and J 7 bases short, with 9 bases between. Germline loops: CDR1 LNHDA, CDR2 SQIVND (reference sequence). CDR3 sequence: CASSDYGNEQFF. In DNA form, the CDR3 reads TGTGCCAGTAGTGACTACGGGAATGAGCAGTTCTTC.

The rearrangement links TRBV27 to TRBJ1-2; D is uncertain. With 5 bases removed from V and 6 bases from J, the gap between germline ends came to 13 bases. The CDR3 runs to 13 residues. Germline V gene lookup returns CDR1 MNHEY and CDR2 SMNVEV (reference sequence). As DNA, the CDR3 is TGTGCCAGCAGTGAAATGGGTGAGGATGGCTACACCTTC. Translation: CASSEMGEDGYTF.

The chain joins TRBV5-4 to TRBJ1-1; tentatively, D is TRBD1 (5 bases). The CDR3 loop spans 18 amino acids. Per germline, CDR1 SGHNT and CDR2 YYREEE (reference sequence). Trimming cost V 5 bases and J 1 base, with 24 bases left between them. In nucleotides, the CDR3 is TGTGCCAGCAGACCGGGGGGTGCGGCAGGGTCGGCGAACACTGAAGCTTTCTTT. Translation gives CASRPGGAAGSANTEAFF.

In DNA, the CDR3 is TGTGCCAGTAGTATGAACGGACAGCTAACCTATGGCTACACCTTC. Translation: CASSMNGQLTYGYTF. This chain links TRBV19 with TRBJ1-2, with D possibly being TRBD1 (6 bases). CDR3 size: 15 residues. CDR1 and CDR2 (germline): LNHDA, SQIVND (reference sequence). Trimming stripped 3 bases from V and 4 bases from J, with 15 bases between.

The chain carries TRBV6-2 or TRBV6-3 and TRBJ1-2; 7 bases align to TRBD1. There are 13 residues in the CDR3. V was pared by 5 bases and J by 3 bases, with 3 bases of the junction left unmatched. CDR1 and CDR2 from the germline V gene are MNHEY and SVGEGT. In nucleotides, the CDR3 is TGTGCCAGCAGTACAGGGGAGGACTATGGCTACACCTTC. Amino acid sequence: CASSTGEDYGYTF.

V and J are TRBV2 and TRBJ2-2, with TRBD1 as a possible D gene (6 bases). Trimming stripped 8 bases from V and 4 bases from J, with 14 bases between. The CDR3 spans 14 residues. Germline CDR1 is SNHLY and CDR2 is FYNNEI. The chain's CDR3 is CASGPQGITGELFF. As DNA, the CDR3 is TGTGCCAGCGGACCACAGGGAATCACCGGGGAGCTGTTTTTT.

This sequence joins TRBV4-3 and TRBJ1-2; possibly TRBD1 for D (6 bases). With 2 bases removed from V and 3 bases from J, the gap between germline ends came to 10 bases. The CDR3 is 14 residues long. CDR1 LGHNA and CDR2 YSLEER come from the germline V gene. CDR3 bases: TGCGCCAGCAGCCAACAAAGACAGGACTATGGCTACACCTTC. It specifies CASSQQRQDYGYTF.

The chain uses TRBV19 and TRBJ1-1, with 10 bases fitting TRBD1. Germline CDR1 LNHDA, CDR2 SQIVND (reference sequence). Unmatched junction bases numbered 1, after V lost 2 bases and J lost 4 bases. CDR3 length: 14 residues. CDR3 nucleotides: TGTGCCAGTAGTATACGGACAGGGGGCACTGAAGCTTTCTTT. Protein product: CASSIRTGGTEAFF.

The gene calls are TRBV18 and TRBJ2-3; D is unresolved. Germline V lookup: CDR1 KGHSH, CDR2 LQKENI. The germline V and J ends were trimmed by 3 bases and 1 base, with 5 bases remaining between them. The CDR3 is 13 residues long. For the CDR3, the DNA is TGTGCCAGCTCACCCCCGGGCACAGATACGCAGTATTTT. It yields the protein CASSPPGTDTQYF.

Here the CDR3 reads CASSLVGGPRFSSYEQYF. DNA of the CDR3: TGTGCCAGCAGCTTAGTAGGAGGACCGCGCTTTTCCTCCTACGAGCAGTACTTC. The chain recombines TRBV7-9 with TRBJ2-7; tentatively, D is TRBD2 (5 bases). Germline CDR1 is SEHNR and CDR2 is FQNEAQ (reference sequence). V dropped 1 base and J dropped 0 bases, with 19 bases sitting between them. The CDR3 loop spans 18 amino acids.